This T cell receptor beta chain came from a study of synovial regulatory T cells in juvenile arthritis. Details on this clone: The target antigen is unknown.

TCRdb's table, derived via immunoSEQ multiplex PCR, lists solely in-frame clones and lacks some. The listing contains roughly 5,900 clones. The germline CDR1 and CDR2 sequences are SEHNR and FQNEAQ (reference sequence). The CDR3 totals 14 residues. A DNA sequence was not provided. Study-wide results and caveats: Largely private between patients, iaTreg TCR repertoires showed partial overlap with synovial Teff and blood CPL repertoires. iaTreg cells shared more CDR3 sequences with synovial Tregs than other blood Tregs did. Blood Treg cells that were inflammation-associated showed lower TCR diversity than other blood Treg cells.

Sequencing input: Treg cells from blood. Subset noted: remaining (HLA-DR-negative) circulating blood Treg cells. The receptor was derived from a donor younger than 30 with juvenile idiopathic arthritis. The chain has TRBV7-9 and TRBJ1-2. CDR3 residues: CASSLANSAYGYTF.